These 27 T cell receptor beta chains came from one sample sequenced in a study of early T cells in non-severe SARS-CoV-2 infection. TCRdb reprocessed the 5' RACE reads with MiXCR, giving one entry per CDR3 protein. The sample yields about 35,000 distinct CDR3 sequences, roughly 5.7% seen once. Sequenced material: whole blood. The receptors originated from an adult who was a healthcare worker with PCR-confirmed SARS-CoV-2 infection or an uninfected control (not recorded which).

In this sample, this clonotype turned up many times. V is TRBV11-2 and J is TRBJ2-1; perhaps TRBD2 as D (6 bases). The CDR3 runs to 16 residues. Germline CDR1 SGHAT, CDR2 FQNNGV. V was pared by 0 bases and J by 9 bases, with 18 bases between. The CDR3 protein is CASSLDSASLGGEQFF. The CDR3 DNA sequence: TGTGCCAGCAGCTTAGATTCGGCTAGCTTGGGGGGTGAGCAGTTCTTC. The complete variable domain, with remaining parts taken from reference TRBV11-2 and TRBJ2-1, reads EAGVAQSPRYKIIEKRQSVAFWCNPISGHATLYWYQQILGQGPKLLIQFQNNGVVDDSQLPKDRFSAERLKGVDSTLKIQPAKLEDSAVYLCASSLDSASLGGEQFFGPGTRLTVL.

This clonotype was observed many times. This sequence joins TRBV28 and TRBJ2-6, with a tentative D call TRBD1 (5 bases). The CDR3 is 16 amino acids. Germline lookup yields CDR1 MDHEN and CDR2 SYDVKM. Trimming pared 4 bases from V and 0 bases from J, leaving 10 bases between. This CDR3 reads CASSSTTGSGANVLTF. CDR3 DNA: TGTGCCAGCAGTTCCACAACAGGCTCTGGGGCCAACGTCCTGACTTTC.

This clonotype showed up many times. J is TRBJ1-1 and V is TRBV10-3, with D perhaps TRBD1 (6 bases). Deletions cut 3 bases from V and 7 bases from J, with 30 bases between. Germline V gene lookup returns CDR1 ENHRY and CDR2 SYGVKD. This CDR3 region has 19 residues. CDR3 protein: CAISDKVPDSGGSLVEAFF. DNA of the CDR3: TGTGCCATCAGTGATAAGGTTCCAGACTCCGGGGGCTCCCTCGTTGAAGCTTTCTTT.

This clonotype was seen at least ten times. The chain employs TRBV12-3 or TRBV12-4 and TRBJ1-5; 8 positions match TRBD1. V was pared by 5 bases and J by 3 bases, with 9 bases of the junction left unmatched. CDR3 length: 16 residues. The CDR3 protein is CASSPEGTGPNQPQHF. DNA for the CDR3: TGTGCCAGCAGTCCAGAAGGGACAGGCCCCAATCAGCCCCAGCATTTT.

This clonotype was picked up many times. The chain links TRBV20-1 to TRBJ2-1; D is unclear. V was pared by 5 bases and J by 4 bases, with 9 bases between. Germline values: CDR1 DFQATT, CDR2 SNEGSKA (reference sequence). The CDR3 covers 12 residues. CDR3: CSAERSYNEQFF. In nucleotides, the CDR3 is TGCAGTGCTGAACGGTCGTACAATGAGCAGTTCTTC.

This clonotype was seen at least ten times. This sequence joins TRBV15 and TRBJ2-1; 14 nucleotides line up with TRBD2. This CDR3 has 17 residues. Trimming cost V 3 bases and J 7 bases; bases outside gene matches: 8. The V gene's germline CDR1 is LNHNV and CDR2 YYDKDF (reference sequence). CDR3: CATSRPGLAGVSNEQFF. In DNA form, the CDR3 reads TGTGCCACCAGCAGGCCGGGACTAGCGGGAGTAAGTAATGAGCAGTTCTTC.

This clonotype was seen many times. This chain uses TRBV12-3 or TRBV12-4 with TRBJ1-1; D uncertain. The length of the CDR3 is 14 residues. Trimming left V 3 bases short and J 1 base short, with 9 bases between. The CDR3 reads CASSFNSGNTEAFF. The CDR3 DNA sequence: TGTGCCAGCAGTTTTAACTCAGGGAACACTGAAGCTTTCTTT.

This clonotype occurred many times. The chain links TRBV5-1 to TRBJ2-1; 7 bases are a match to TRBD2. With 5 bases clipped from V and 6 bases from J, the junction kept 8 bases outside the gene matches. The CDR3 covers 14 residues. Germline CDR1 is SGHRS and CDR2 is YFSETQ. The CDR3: CASRLAGDSNEQFF. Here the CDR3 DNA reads TGCGCCAGCAGGCTGGCGGGAGACAGCAATGAGCAGTTCTTC.

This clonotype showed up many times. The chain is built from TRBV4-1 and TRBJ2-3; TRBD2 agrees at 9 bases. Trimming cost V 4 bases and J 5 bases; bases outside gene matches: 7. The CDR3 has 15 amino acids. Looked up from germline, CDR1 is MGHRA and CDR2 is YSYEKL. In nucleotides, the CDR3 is TGCGCCAGCAGCCCCCAGACTAGCGGATTAGATACGCAGTATTTT. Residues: CASSPQTSGLDTQYF.

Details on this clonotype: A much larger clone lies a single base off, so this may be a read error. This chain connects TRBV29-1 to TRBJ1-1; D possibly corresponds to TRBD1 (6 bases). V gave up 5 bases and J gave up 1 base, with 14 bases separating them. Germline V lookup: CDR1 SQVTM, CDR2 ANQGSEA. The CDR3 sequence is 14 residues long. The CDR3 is CSVITGSGNTEAFF. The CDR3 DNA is TGCAGCGTTATTACAGGGAGTGGGAACACTGAAGCTTTCTTT.

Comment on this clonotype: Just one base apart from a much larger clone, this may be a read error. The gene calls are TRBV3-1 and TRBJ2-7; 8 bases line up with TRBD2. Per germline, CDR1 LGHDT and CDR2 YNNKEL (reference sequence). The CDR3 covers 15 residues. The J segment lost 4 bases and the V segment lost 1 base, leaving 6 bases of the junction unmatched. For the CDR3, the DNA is TGTGCCAGCAGCCAAGTATTGCCGGGAGGGTACGAGCAGTACTTC. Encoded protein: CASSQVLPGGYEQYF.

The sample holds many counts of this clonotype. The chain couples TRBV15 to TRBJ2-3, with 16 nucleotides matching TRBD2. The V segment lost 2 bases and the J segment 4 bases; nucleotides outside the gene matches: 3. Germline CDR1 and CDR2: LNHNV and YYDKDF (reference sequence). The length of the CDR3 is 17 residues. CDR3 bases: TGTGCCACCAGCAGATGGGGACTAGCGGGAGGGGCAGATACGCAGTATTTT. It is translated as CATSRWGLAGGADTQYF.

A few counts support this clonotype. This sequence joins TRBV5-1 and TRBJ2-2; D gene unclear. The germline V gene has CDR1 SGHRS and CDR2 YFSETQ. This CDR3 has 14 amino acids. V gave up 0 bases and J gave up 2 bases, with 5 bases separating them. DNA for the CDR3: TGCGCCAGCAGCTTGGGACATAACACCGGGGAGCTGTTTTTT. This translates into CASSLGHNTGELFF.

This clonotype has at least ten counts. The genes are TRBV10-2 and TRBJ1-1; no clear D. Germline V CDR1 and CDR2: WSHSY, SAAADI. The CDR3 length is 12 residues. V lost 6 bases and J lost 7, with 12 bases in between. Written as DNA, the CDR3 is TGCGCCAGCAGGGGAAGGAGCGATGAAGCTTTCTTT. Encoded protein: CASRGRSDEAFF.

This CDR3 reads CASSTTGTDMNTEAFF. The CDR3 nucleotides read TGTGCCAGCAGCACCACCGGGACAGACATGAACACTGAAGCTTTCTTT. This rearrangement joins TRBV7-9 to TRBJ1-1; 7 nucleotides match TRBD1. With 5 bases clipped from V and 0 bases from J, the junction kept 9 bases outside the gene matches. CDR1 SEHNR and CDR2 FQNEAQ come from the germline V gene (reference sequence). CDR3 length: 16 amino acids.

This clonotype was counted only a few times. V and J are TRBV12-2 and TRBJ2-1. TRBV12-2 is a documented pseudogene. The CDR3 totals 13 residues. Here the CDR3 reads CASLVAEHNEQFF. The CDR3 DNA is TGTGCAAGTCTGGTGGCGGAACACAATGAGCAGTTCTTC.

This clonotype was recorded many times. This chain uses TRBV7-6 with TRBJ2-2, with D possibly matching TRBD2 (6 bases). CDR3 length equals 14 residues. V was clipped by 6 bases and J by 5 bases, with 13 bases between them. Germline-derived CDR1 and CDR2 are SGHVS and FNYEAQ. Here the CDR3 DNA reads TGTGCCAGCAGTAGGACTAACCCGACCGGGGAGCTGTTTTTT. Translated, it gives CASSRTNPTGELFF.

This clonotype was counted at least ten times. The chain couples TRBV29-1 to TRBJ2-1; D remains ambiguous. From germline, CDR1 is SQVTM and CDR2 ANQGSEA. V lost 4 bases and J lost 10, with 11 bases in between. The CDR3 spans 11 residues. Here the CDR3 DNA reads TGCAGCGTTGTAGCCCTGGACGAGCAGTTCTTC. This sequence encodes CSVVALDEQFF.

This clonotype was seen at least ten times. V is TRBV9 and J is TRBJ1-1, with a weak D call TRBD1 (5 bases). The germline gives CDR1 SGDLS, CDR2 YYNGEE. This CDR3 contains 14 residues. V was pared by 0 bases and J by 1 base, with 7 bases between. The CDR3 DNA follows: TGTGCCAGCAGCGTAGAGGGGAAGAACACTGAAGCTTTCTTT. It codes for CASSVEGKNTEAFF.

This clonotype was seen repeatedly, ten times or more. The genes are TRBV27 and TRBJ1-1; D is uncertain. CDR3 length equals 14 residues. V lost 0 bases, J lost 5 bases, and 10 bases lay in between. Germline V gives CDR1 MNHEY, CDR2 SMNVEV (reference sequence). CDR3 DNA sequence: TGTGCCAGCAGTTTATCGTTCAGGTCTACTGAAGCTTTCTTT. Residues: CASSLSFRSTEAFF.

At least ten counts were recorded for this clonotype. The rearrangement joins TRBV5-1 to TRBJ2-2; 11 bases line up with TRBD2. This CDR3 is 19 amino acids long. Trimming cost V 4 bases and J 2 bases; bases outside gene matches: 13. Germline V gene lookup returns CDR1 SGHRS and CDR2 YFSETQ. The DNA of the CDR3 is TGCGCCAGCAGCCTGCTCGGACTAGCGGGCGGACGAAACACCGGGGAGCTGTTTTTT. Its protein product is CASSLLGLAGGRNTGELFF.

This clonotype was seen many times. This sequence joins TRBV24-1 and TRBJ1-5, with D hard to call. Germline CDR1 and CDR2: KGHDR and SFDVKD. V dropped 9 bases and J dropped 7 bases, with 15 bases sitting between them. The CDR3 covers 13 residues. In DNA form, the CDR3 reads TGTGCCACCCGGTCGGGAAAAGGACAGCCCCAGCATTTT. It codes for CATRSGKGQPQHF.

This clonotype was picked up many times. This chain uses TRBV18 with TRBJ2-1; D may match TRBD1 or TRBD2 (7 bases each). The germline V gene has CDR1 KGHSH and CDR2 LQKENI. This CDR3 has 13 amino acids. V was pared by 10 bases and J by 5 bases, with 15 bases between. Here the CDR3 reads CATHQGGDNEQFF. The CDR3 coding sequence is TGTGCCACCCATCAGGGGGGGGACAATGAGCAGTTCTTC.

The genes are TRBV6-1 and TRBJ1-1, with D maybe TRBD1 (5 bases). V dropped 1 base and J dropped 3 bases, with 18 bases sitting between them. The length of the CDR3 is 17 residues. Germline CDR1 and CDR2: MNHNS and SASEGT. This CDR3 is CASSEETAGSLYTEAFF. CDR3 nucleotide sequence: TGTGCCAGCAGTGAAGAGACGGCAGGGAGTTTGTACACTGAAGCTTTCTTT.

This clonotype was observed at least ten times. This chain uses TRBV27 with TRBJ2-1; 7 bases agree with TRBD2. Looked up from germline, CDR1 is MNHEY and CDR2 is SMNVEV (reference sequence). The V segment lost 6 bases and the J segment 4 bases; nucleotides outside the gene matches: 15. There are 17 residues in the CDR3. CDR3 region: CASSPFVGGGTYNEQFF. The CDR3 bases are TGTGCCAGCAGCCCCTTCGTCGGGGGAGGGACGTACAATGAGCAGTTCTTC.

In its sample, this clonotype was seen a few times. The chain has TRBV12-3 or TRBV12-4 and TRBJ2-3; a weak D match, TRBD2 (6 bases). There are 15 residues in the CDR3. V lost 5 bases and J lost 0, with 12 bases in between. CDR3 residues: CASSTTSRSTDTQYF. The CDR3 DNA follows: TGTGCCAGCAGTACAACTAGCAGAAGCACAGATACGCAGTATTTT.

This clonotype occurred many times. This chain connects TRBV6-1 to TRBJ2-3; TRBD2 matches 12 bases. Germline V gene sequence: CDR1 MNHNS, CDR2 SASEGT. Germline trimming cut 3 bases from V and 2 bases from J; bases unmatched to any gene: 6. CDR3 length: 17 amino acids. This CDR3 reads CASSEALAGGPTDTQYF. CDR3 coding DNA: TGTGCCAGCAGTGAGGCCCTAGCGGGAGGGCCCACAGATACGCAGTATTTT.